A selection of T cell receptor beta chains follows, all from one sample in a study of blood T cell repertoires in COVID-19. Libraries were prepared by immunoSEQ multiplex PCR; TCRdb keeps only in-frame clonotypes and omits some of them. The repertoire includes around 110,000 clones, approximately 81% of them detected once, and 1.4% to 1.5% sits in the top ten. Specimen: peripheral blood. These receptors were collected from a man in his forties with acute or convalescent COVID-19. Each CDR3 is given without its conserved first and last residue. Fields, in order: V gene, clone size, J gene, CDR3 protein. Part of the rows lack a size; the others show once, few, many or a class for expanded clones.

V gene: TRBV27; clone size: -; J gene: TRBJ1-4; CDR3 protein: ASSFFQGATNEKLF
V gene: TRBV30; clone size: -; J gene: TRBJ2-7; CDR3 protein: ASGRSYEQY
V gene: TRBV11-2; clone size: -; J gene: TRBJ1-2; CDR3 protein: ASSFRGSGGYT
V gene: TRBV4-2; clone size: once; J gene: TRBJ2-1; CDR3 protein: ASSLGGGGESGYNEQF
V gene: TRBV6-1; clone size: -; J gene: TRBJ1-5; CDR3 protein: ASSETAYQPQH
V gene: TRBV7-3; clone size: -; J gene: TRBJ2-1; CDR3 protein: ASSYFSGGANEQF
V gene: TRBV3-1/TRBV3-2; clone size: -; J gene: TRBJ2-1; CDR3 protein: ASSARGRGAYNEQF
V gene: TRBV7-9; clone size: -; J gene: TRBJ2-1; CDR3 protein: ASSLVGSPQYNEQF
V gene: TRBV18; clone size: -; J gene: TRBJ2-7; CDR3 protein: ASSPSGLYEQY
V gene: TRBV11-3; clone size: -; J gene: TRBJ2-7; CDR3 protein: ASSETPDYEQY
V gene: TRBV5-4; clone size: few; J gene: TRBJ2-7; CDR3 protein: ASSWVGQGVYEQY
V gene: TRBV18; clone size: once; J gene: TRBJ1-2; CDR3 protein: ASSLRQGADYGYT
V gene: TRBV28; clone size: -; J gene: TRBJ2-1; CDR3 protein: ASRGAPGLAVYNEQF
V gene: TRBV14; clone size: -; J gene: TRBJ2-3; CDR3 protein: ASSHFQLSTDTQY
V gene: TRBV11-2; clone size: -; J gene: TRBJ2-7; CDR3 protein: ASSPRTGGSGEQY
V gene: TRBV7-9; clone size: medium-sized; J gene: TRBJ1-1; CDR3 protein: ARPDRALGEAF
V gene: TRBV11-2; clone size: -; J gene: TRBJ2-4; CDR3 protein: ASSSAVTKNIQY
V gene: TRBV7-3; clone size: -; J gene: TRBJ2-2; CDR3 protein: ASSQGGKFTGELF
V gene: TRBV5-1; clone size: -; J gene: TRBJ2-3; CDR3 protein: ASSSSGWGTDTQY
V gene: TRBV5-8; clone size: -; J gene: TRBJ1-5; CDR3 protein: ASSLDRGRNQPQH
V gene: TRBV28; clone size: -; J gene: TRBJ2-5; CDR3 protein: ASSSAGVGETQY
V gene: TRBV7-9; clone size: few; J gene: TRBJ1-2; CDR3 protein: ASSAHTGKGNYGYT
V gene: TRBV10-1; clone size: -; J gene: TRBJ2-1; CDR3 protein: ASSESLGPYNEQF
V gene: TRBV3-1/TRBV3-2; clone size: -; J gene: TRBJ2-5; CDR3 protein: ASSPGRRTQY
V gene: TRBV6-6; clone size: -; J gene: TRBJ1-2; CDR3 protein: ASSSSSGTASYGYT
V gene: TRBV7-9; clone size: -; J gene: TRBJ1-6; CDR3 protein: ASSLDTYNSPLH
V gene: TRBV7-6; clone size: -; J gene: TRBJ2-3; CDR3 protein: ASSQYSGSSTDTQY
V gene: TRBV10-3; clone size: -; J gene: TRBJ1-4; CDR3 protein: AARSSSQKNQLF
V gene: TRBV5-1; clone size: -; J gene: TRBJ1-5; CDR3 protein: ASSLAPTGMSNQPQH
V gene: TRBV19; clone size: -; J gene: TRBJ2-1; CDR3 protein: ASTRLAGANEQF
V gene: TRBV6-5; clone size: once; J gene: TRBJ2-7; CDR3 protein: ASESSGTNYEQY
V gene: TRBV29-1; clone size: -; J gene: TRBJ2-7; CDR3 protein: SVEDRRRGIYEQY
V gene: TRBV28; clone size: once; J gene: TRBJ2-7; CDR3 protein: ASSSSTSPEQY
V gene: TRBV5-1; clone size: -; J gene: TRBJ2-1; CDR3 protein: ASSLAPNLAGGRNEQF
V gene: TRBV4-1; clone size: -; J gene: TRBJ2-5; CDR3 protein: ASSQDRVSEWGPVEETQY
V gene: TRBV5-1; clone size: once; J gene: TRBJ2-5; CDR3 protein: ASSLGTDLETQY
V gene: TRBV27; clone size: -; J gene: TRBJ1-2; CDR3 protein: ASSLQGALSNYGYT
V gene: TRBV7-2; clone size: -; J gene: TRBJ2-3; CDR3 protein: ASSLEGSGIITDTQY
V gene: TRBV29-1; clone size: few; J gene: TRBJ2-7; CDR3 protein: SVGRGSSYEQY
V gene: TRBV29-1; clone size: -; J gene: TRBJ2-5; CDR3 protein: SVVLTNEVADRKETQY
V gene: TRBV28; clone size: -; J gene: TRBJ2-5; CDR3 protein: ASSPSGMSGGAYQETQY
V gene: TRBV7-2; clone size: -; J gene: TRBJ2-1; CDR3 protein: ASSQSLAGGSDEQF
V gene: TRBV6-6; clone size: once; J gene: TRBJ1-3; CDR3 protein: ASGKDRASSGNTIY
V gene: TRBV11-2; clone size: -; J gene: TRBJ1-2; CDR3 protein: ASKGQGREGDT
V gene: TRBV5-1; clone size: -; J gene: TRBJ1-4; CDR3 protein: ASSAGQGASEKLF
V gene: TRBV12-5; clone size: -; J gene: TRBJ2-2; CDR3 protein: ASGLPTGTGELF
V gene: TRBV29-1; clone size: -; J gene: TRBJ2-5; CDR3 protein: SVEGLEETQY
V gene: TRBV7-9; clone size: -; J gene: TRBJ2-1; CDR3 protein: ASSLRDRGRDEQF
V gene: TRBV18; clone size: -; J gene: TRBJ2-7; CDR3 protein: ASSPDRLNYEQY
V gene: TRBV7-2; clone size: -; J gene: TRBJ2-7; CDR3 protein: ASSGGARGRVAYEQY
V gene: TRBV6-6; clone size: -; J gene: TRBJ2-5; CDR3 protein: ASSWSRGETQY
V gene: TRBV15; clone size: -; J gene: TRBJ2-1; CDR3 protein: ATSRDRGLAIHEQF
V gene: TRBV10-3; clone size: -; J gene: TRBJ2-1; CDR3 protein: AIGLGGASGAYYNEQF